This T cell receptor (beta chain) comes out of a study of early T cells in non-severe SARS-CoV-2 infection. This clonotype has more than one count but fewer than ten. The V and J ends lost 2 bases and 4 bases respectively, with 11 bases between them. Germline V lookup: CDR1 SNHLY, CDR2 FYNNEI. The CDR3 consists of 14 residues. TCRdb passed the 5' RACE reads through MiXCR, listing each CDR3 protein once. The sample holds over 50,000 distinct CDR3 sequences, approximately 11% seen once. The origin of this receptor is an adult who was a healthcare worker with PCR-confirmed SARS-CoV-2 infection or an uninfected control (not recorded which). This sequence joins TRBV2 and TRBJ1-2, with D unclear. The material sequenced was whole blood. The CDR3 region has the DNA TGTGCCAGCAGTGAATCGGCGGATACCTATGGCTACACCTTC. The encoded protein is CASSESADTYGYTF.